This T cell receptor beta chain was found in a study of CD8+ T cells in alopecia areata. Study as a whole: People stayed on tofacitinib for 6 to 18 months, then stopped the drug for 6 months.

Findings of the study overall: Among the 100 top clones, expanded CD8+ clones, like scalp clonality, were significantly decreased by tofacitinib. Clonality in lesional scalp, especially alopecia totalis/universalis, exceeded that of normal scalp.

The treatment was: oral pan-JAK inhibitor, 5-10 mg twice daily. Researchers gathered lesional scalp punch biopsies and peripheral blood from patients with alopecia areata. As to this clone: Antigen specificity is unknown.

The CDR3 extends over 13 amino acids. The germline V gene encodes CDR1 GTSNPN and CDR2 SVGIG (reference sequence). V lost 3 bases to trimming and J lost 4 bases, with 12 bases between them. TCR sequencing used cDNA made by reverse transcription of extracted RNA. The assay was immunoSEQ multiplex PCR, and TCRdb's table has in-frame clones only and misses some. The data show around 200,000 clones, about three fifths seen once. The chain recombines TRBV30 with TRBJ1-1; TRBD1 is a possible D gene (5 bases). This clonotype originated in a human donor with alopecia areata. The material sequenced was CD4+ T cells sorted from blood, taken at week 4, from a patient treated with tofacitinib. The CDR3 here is CAWRPAGPTEAFF. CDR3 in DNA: TGTGCCTGGAGGCCGGCGGGGCCCACTGAAGCTTTCTTT.